These T cell receptor beta chains were read from a single sample in a study of radiation and T cells in renal cell carcinoma. Measured with immunoSEQ multiplex PCR; TCRdb has only the in-frame clones, and not every one. The repertoire includes around 100,000 clones, around 80% of them detected once, and around 7.7% sits in the top ten. Material: blood, obtained from a patient whose treatment included radiotherapy and nephrectomy. Every receptor here comes from a man aged 60 to 75 with renal cell carcinoma. CDR3s include the opening cysteine and the closing phenylalanine or tryptophan. Fields, in order: CDR3 DNA, CDR3 protein, D gene, clone size, V gene, J gene. The D gene is left open where the match is weak. For some rows the clone size is stated as once, few or many, or as a class when expanded; others skip it.

CDR3nt: TGCAGCGTTGTTTTAAGACAGAACTATGGCTACACCTTC
CDR3aa: CSVVLRQNYGYTF
d_gene: -
abundance: -
v_gene: TRBV29-1
j_gene: TRBJ1-2

CDR3nt: TGTGCCAGCAGCTTAGCGCGAGGACAGGGGAAGGGCTACACCTTC
CDR3aa: CASSLARGQGKGYTF
d_gene: TRBD1
abundance: -
v_gene: TRBV7-2
j_gene: TRBJ1-2

CDR3nt: TGTGCCAGCAGTCTAGGACAGGGGACCCCTGAAGCTTTCTTT
CDR3aa: CASSLGQGTPEAFF
d_gene: TRBD1
abundance: -
v_gene: TRBV27
j_gene: TRBJ1-1

CDR3nt: TGTGCCAGCAGCTTGGGACACGCGAACACCGGGGAGCTGTTTTTT
CDR3aa: CASSLGHANTGELFF
d_gene: -
abundance: -
v_gene: TRBV5-4
j_gene: TRBJ2-2

CDR3nt: TGTGCCAGCAGGCTGACTAGCGGGACTACAGATACGCAGTATTTT
CDR3aa: CASRLTSGTTDTQYF
d_gene: TRBD2
abundance: -
v_gene: TRBV27
j_gene: TRBJ2-3

CDR3nt: TGTGCCAGCAGTTACTCCATGAGGGAAATCGGGAACGAGCAGTACTTC
CDR3aa: CASSYSMREIGNEQYF
d_gene: -
abundance: -
v_gene: TRBV6-5
j_gene: TRBJ2-7

CDR3nt: TGCGCCAGCAGTGAGAGGGACGGGACAGGGGAGCTGTTTTTT
CDR3aa: CASSERDGTGELFF
d_gene: -
abundance: -
v_gene: TRBV10-2
j_gene: TRBJ2-2

CDR3nt: TGCGCCAGCAGCTTGGCCCTCCCGGGGGCCGAAGGCTACACCTTC
CDR3aa: CASSLALPGAEGYTF
d_gene: -
abundance: -
v_gene: TRBV5-1
j_gene: TRBJ1-2

CDR3nt: TGTGCCAGCTCACAGCCGTATAGCAATCAGCCCCAGCATTTT
CDR3aa: CASSQPYSNQPQHF
d_gene: -
abundance: -
v_gene: TRBV18
j_gene: TRBJ1-5

CDR3nt: TGTGCCAGCACCCCTGGGGCAGGGAACTCCTACGAGCAGTACTTC
CDR3aa: CASTPGAGNSYEQYF
d_gene: -
abundance: -
v_gene: TRBV7-2
j_gene: TRBJ2-7

CDR3nt: TGTGCCAGCAGCCGACTAGCCGCTCCACACGAGCAGTACTTC
CDR3aa: CASSRLAAPHEQYF
d_gene: TRBD2
abundance: -
v_gene: TRBV14
j_gene: TRBJ2-7

CDR3nt: TGTGCCAGCAGCCAAGACTGGCGGGAGAAATCGCAGTATTTT
CDR3aa: CASSQDWREKSQYF
d_gene: TRBD2
abundance: -
v_gene: TRBV4-2
j_gene: TRBJ2-3

CDR3nt: TGTGCCAGCAGCTCTCACAGGGGAATTGGAGACAATGAGCAGTTCTTC
CDR3aa: CASSSHRGIGDNEQFF
d_gene: TRBD1
abundance: -
v_gene: TRBV7-6
j_gene: TRBJ2-1

CDR3nt: TGCGCCAGCAGCCACATACTAGCGGGAGGGCCCATTCAAGAGACCCAGTACTTC
CDR3aa: CASSHILAGGPIQETQYF
d_gene: TRBD2
abundance: -
v_gene: TRBV4-1
j_gene: TRBJ2-5

CDR3nt: TGTGCCAGCAGCTTCGTTCCGGGACAGGGGGGAGAGACCCAGTACTTC
CDR3aa: CASSFVPGQGGETQYF
d_gene: TRBD1
abundance: -
v_gene: TRBV5-5
j_gene: TRBJ2-5

CDR3nt: TGTGCCAGCAGGCAACAGGGGATCTCTGGAAACACCATATATTTT
CDR3aa: CASRQQGISGNTIYF
d_gene: TRBD1
abundance: -
v_gene: TRBV7-8
j_gene: TRBJ1-3

CDR3nt: TGTGCCAGCAGCTTGGGGACTAGCGGGATGAACACCGGGGAGCTGTTTTTT
CDR3aa: CASSLGTSGMNTGELFF
d_gene: TRBD2
abundance: -
v_gene: TRBV5-6
j_gene: TRBJ2-2

CDR3nt: TGTGCCAGCGACAGGACGGAGACCCAGTACTTC
CDR3aa: CASDRTETQYF
d_gene: -
abundance: -
v_gene: TRBV2
j_gene: TRBJ2-5

CDR3nt: TGTGCCGGACTTATAGGGACTACACTCTACGAGCAGTACTTC
CDR3aa: CAGLIGTTLYEQYF
d_gene: -
abundance: -
v_gene: TRBV21-1
j_gene: TRBJ2-7

CDR3nt: TGTGCCAGCAGCCAAGATCGTTTCGGGGCGAGGGTTACTTCGCAGTACTTC
CDR3aa: CASSQDRFGARVTSQYF
d_gene: -
abundance: -
v_gene: TRBV14
j_gene: TRBJ2-5

CDR3nt: TGCGCCAGCAGCCCCGGACAGGGGGCAACCGGGGAGCTGTTTTTT
CDR3aa: CASSPGQGATGELFF
d_gene: TRBD1
abundance: -
v_gene: TRBV5-1
j_gene: TRBJ2-2

CDR3nt: TGTGCCAGCAGCGGGACTAGCGGGAATGTGTGGGAGACCCAGTACTTC
CDR3aa: CASSGTSGNVWETQYF
d_gene: TRBD2
abundance: -
v_gene: TRBV7-2
j_gene: TRBJ2-5

CDR3nt: TGTGCCAGCAGTGACCTTGACAGGCCCCAAAGAGAGACCCAGTACTTC
CDR3aa: CASSDLDRPQRETQYF
d_gene: -
abundance: -
v_gene: TRBV6-1
j_gene: TRBJ2-5

CDR3nt: TGTGCCTGGAGTGTAGGGTCGACGGCTCTGGATAAGGAGCAGTTCTTC
CDR3aa: CAWSVGSTALDKEQFF
d_gene: -
abundance: -
v_gene: TRBV30
j_gene: TRBJ2-1

CDR3nt: TGTGCCAGCAGCTTAGGGCAGGGGGCGAACACTGAAGCTTTCTTT
CDR3aa: CASSLGQGANTEAFF
d_gene: TRBD1
abundance: once
v_gene: TRBV11-2
j_gene: TRBJ1-1

CDR3nt: TGTGCCAGCAGCGTAGTTGCGGGAGGGTACGAGCAGTACTTC
CDR3aa: CASSVVAGGYEQYF
d_gene: TRBD2
abundance: -
v_gene: TRBV9
j_gene: TRBJ2-7

CDR3nt: TGTGCCAGCAGCTTAGACCTGAATACAGATACGCAGTATTTT
CDR3aa: CASSLDLNTDTQYF
d_gene: -
abundance: -
v_gene: TRBV7-2
j_gene: TRBJ2-3

CDR3nt: TGCGCCAGCAGCTTGGTTGGGGGATCACAGGAGACCCAGTACTTC
CDR3aa: CASSLVGGSQETQYF
d_gene: -
abundance: once
v_gene: TRBV5-1
j_gene: TRBJ2-5

CDR3nt: TGTGCCAGCAGTTTTGACAGGGCGACCTACAATGAGCAGTTCTTC
CDR3aa: CASSFDRATYNEQFF
d_gene: TRBD1
abundance: -
v_gene: TRBV7-8
j_gene: TRBJ2-1

CDR3nt: TGTGCCAGCAGCCAAGGGGGGTCTCTAGAGGATGAGCAGTTCTTC
CDR3aa: CASSQGGSLEDEQFF
d_gene: -
abundance: -
v_gene: TRBV4-2
j_gene: TRBJ2-1

CDR3nt: TGTGCCAGCAGTGACGCCGGGGGCAATCAGCCCCAGCATTTT
CDR3aa: CASSDAGGNQPQHF
d_gene: -
abundance: -
v_gene: TRBV28
j_gene: TRBJ1-5

CDR3nt: TGCAGCGTTGAGGGCAGGACCGGCTACGAGCAGTACTTC
CDR3aa: CSVEGRTGYEQYF
d_gene: -
abundance: -
v_gene: TRBV29-1
j_gene: TRBJ2-7

CDR3nt: TGTGCCAGCAGCCCCCCGACAGGGGCTAGTGACGAGCAGTACTTC
CDR3aa: CASSPPTGASDEQYF
d_gene: -
abundance: -
v_gene: TRBV21-1
j_gene: TRBJ2-7